The T cell receptor beta chain described here comes from a study of T cells in localized non-small cell lung cancer. This clone was counted between two and nine times. The antigen remains unidentified. The V end lost 0 bases, the J end lost 5 bases, and 7 bases lay between the germline ends. Germline V lookup: CDR1 MNHNS, CDR2 SASEGT. This CDR3 has 14 amino acids. The data were produced by immunoSEQ multiplex PCR, yet TCRdb's version contains in-frame clones alone and is incomplete. The repertoire consists of about 9,800 clones, with less than 45% occurring once and the leading ten covering 3.8%. Study-level findings and limits: Appearing in adjacent lung were a median about 57 of the top 100 tumor clones. Density of T cells in blood, when higher, went with longer overall survival. The tumor had only one region sequenced, so heterogeneity remains possible.

V and J are TRBV6-1 and TRBJ1-4, with no clear D. The sequences come from lymph node tissue, collected before any cancer treatment. This clonotype was obtained from a woman aged 35-70 years with stage I lung adenocarcinoma. In DNA form, the CDR3 reads TGTGCCAGCAGTGAAGCTGGCTCAAATGAAAAACTGTTTTTT. Translating gives CASSEAGSNEKLFF.